This T cell receptor (beta chain) comes out of a study of post-analysis software for immune sequencing data. General observations from the study: Controls had significantly higher normalized Chao1 diversity than multiple sclerosis patients.

Unique molecular identifiers were present in the TCR beta cDNA libraries. Each CDR3 protein is one row after TCRdb ran MiXCR on the PCR reads. Here the sample spans roughly 150,000 distinct CDR3 sequences, under 40% being singletons. The length of the CDR3 is 10 residues. CDR1 and CDR2 (germline): WSHSY, SAAADI. Trimming pared 4 bases from V and 9 bases from J, leaving 4 bases between. This clonotype occurred a few times. The antigen remains undetermined. The clonotype comes from a girl between 5 and 17 years old with multiple sclerosis. This specimen consisted of blood, obtained after autologous hematopoietic stem cell transplantation. The V gene is TRBV10-2, the J gene TRBJ2-1; D gene uncertain. The CDR3 DNA reads TGCGCCAGCAGTGCAAGTGAGCAGTTCTTC. Its translation is CASSASEQFF.